This paragraph reports one TCR beta chain. The antigen it binds to is not known. It has no much larger one-base neighbor in the sample; base qualities were not kept. The data were produced on an Illumina NovaSeq 6000. TCRalpha and TCRbeta cDNA libraries were constructed by 5'RACE with constant-segment primers, with sample barcodes and unique molecular identifiers being introduced. Trizol reagent was used to extract RNA from every sample. The libraries were amplified in two PCR steps, and the second step added a second sample barcode and Illumina TruSeq adapters. Libraries were sequenced on an Illumina NovaSeq with 2 x 150 bp paired-end reads. The source study handled its data this way. Reads were demultiplexed and collapsed into UMI-guided consensus sequences with migec v1.2.7. Using mixcr v2.1.11, UMI consensuses were aligned to TRA and TRB V and J templates and then assembled into clonotypes. Clonotypes were classified as expanded or contracted when called significant by both edgeR and NoisET, with noise models trained on biological replicates. edgeR calls used a false discovery rate-adjusted p below 0.01 and a log2 fold-change threshold of 1. As an exploratory analysis of dynamics, PCA with hierarchical clustering was applied to max-normalized trajectories of the 1000 most abundant clonotypes. Separately sequenced CD4+ and CD8+ repertoires were used to assign a CD4 or CD8 phenotype to each responding clone. TCRdb trimmed public reads at Q25 via fastp, called clones via MiXCR and kept in-frame beta chains. Rows with one shared CDR3 protein collapse into an entry with the most common genes and DNA. It is TCRdb's table, rather than the study itself, that gives the V and J calls and clone size. Recorded for this sample are roughly 350,000 distinct CDR3 sequences; about an eighth of them occurred a single time. The ten largest clones represent 22% of the sample.

V is trimmed back by 6 bases and J by 1 base, and the junction contains 6 bases that no gene match accounts for. From the germline V gene (reference sequence), CDR1 is DFQATT and CDR2 is SNEGSKA. Spanning cysteine to phenylalanine, the CDR3 consists of 16 amino acids. Only CDR3 DNA remains: 48 bases, in frame from the first base. PBMCs were isolated by Ficoll-Paque density gradient centrifugation. This record belongs to a study of T-cell memory formation after mild COVID-19 listed by TCRdb under 2021. With regard to the full study: TCR sequence clusters from the two donors were largely donor specific. In a couple of donors, T-cell clones that expanded and contracted after mild COVID-19 were tracked by sequencing TCRalpha and TCRbeta repertoires over time. Two young, previously healthy adult volunteers made up the cohort, one male and one female.

On the study overall, not on this receptor specifically: The study included only two mild cases, and larger cohorts that include severe cases with pre-infection samples were judged to be necessary. The second-wave clones that peaked on day 37 were not confirmed to be SARS-CoV-2 specific. Contracting CD4+ clones were found mainly in CM and EM memory subsets, while CD8+ clones were enriched in EMRA. Clones that contracted from day 15 to 85 showed balanced CD4/CD8 phenotypes, whereas a second wave of clones that expanded from day 15 to 37 leaned towards CD4+. Some responding clones were detected in pre-infection memory, which suggested that pre-existing cross-reactive memory T cells had joined the SARS-CoV-2 response.

The sequence joins TRBV20-1 to TRBJ2-2, with 12 bases aligning to TRBD2. This clonotype was obtained from a man aged 18 to 30 who had mild COVID-19 (a few samples of this study predate the infection). The sample titles of this study are shuffled in the database, so cell type and time point are left out; the donor was told from shared clones. Sequencing was done on a sample of PBMCs or a T cell subset sorted from them (not recorded which). The nucleotide sequence is given as TGCAGTGCCTTCCTAGCGGGGGGGAAGAACACCGGGGAGCTGTTTTTT. It encodes CSAFLAGGKNTGELFF.